The source of this T cell receptor (beta chain) is a study of T cell clonality in common variable immunodeficiency (dated by TCRdb to 2013 to 2016). Study-level results and caveats: According to the authors, figuring out what caused the increased clonality in CVID would require sequencing the repertoires of T cell subpopulations. TCRbeta clonality was higher in CVID subjects than in healthy controls (t-test p = 0.018), and the increase was most characteristic of about a third of subjects. Even though DNA input was the same, control samples had an average of about 80,000 unique sequences each, compared with some 32,000 in CVID samples. Reportedly, TCRbeta sequences from CVID had fewer deletions and N-nucleotide insertions, and highly modified clones with 13 or more V deletions were absent from CVID. Fewer TCRbeta clones were shared among CVID subjects than among healthy controls (p < 0.0001). Correlations between repertoire features and clinical complications were limited by patient heterogeneity within the CVID cohort.

For sequencing, equivalent amounts of genomic DNA were input from CVID and control samples. For every sample, a 60 bp segment covering the rearranged TCRbeta CDR3 region was amplified and then sequenced. TCRbeta amplification used the immunoSEQ assay, a bias-corrected multiplex PCR with high-throughput sequencing. As for the authors' bioinformatics: Every unique nucleotide sequence counted as a clone and was annotated with V, D and J genes, copy number and frequency. Sequences were labeled productive if in frame, and non-productive if out of frame or containing stop codons. As previously described, clonality was calculated on the basis of Shannon's entropy. The predicted amino acid sequences of productive clones were used to derive mean CDR3 Kyte-Doolittle hydropathy. The R hclust function was used to hierarchically cluster scaled V gene usage with Manhattan distance and complete linkage. Clone sharing by CDR3 amino acid sequence was assessed by resampling 12 repertoires per group over 100 rounds. The repertoires were screened for some 70 published EBV-specific TCRbeta sequences and roughly 240 published CMV-specific TCRbeta sequences. Analysis left out a couple of CVID samples that produced under 10,000 sequences, so around 40 CVID repertoires remained. TCRdb took over this immuneACCESS table, retaining in-frame rearrangements with V and J assigned. Such tables are incomplete; in checked studies, under half of the missing clones stem from an unresolved V gene, and the remainder is unexplained. That table furnishes V, J and clone size, whereas the DNA furnished D and trimming. With roughly 34,000 clones recorded, this sample contains no clone counted only once. The top ten constitute less than 7% of the sample.

V trim: 4 bases; J trim: 8 bases; unmatched bases: 16. The germline V gene gives CDR1 as SGHRS and CDR2 as YFSETQ. The cysteine opens and the phenylalanine closes a CDR3 of 17 amino acids. The DNA covers only part of the CDR3, 42 bases in frame from base 1. Diagnosis of CVID followed standard criteria, namely serum IgG, IgA and/or IgM below the normal range together with specific antibody deficiency. There were around 44 subjects in the CVID group (29 male and 15 female), ranging in age from roughly 9 to 65 years, with a mean age of about 40. Most of the CVID patients and most of the healthy controls were of Caucasian heritage. Replacement immunoglobulin therapy had been administered to all CVID subjects for at least one year at the time of study participation. No CVID subject was ill or taking immunomodulatory or immunosuppressive medication when blood was collected. Heparinized peripheral whole blood samples of about 5 to 8 ml were collected from each donor. Genomic DNA from adults with common variable immune deficiency (CVID) and from healthy adult controls was the source for sequencing TCRbeta CDR3 repertoires. To isolate peripheral blood mononuclear cells, diluted blood was subjected to density centrifugation over Hypaque 1077 or Ficoll-Paque. Genomic DNA was extracted from unsorted mononuclear cells by Qiagen column purification or by a centrifugation-based method.

This clone has ten or more counts. Its binding antigen is unknown. Sequencing ends 3 residues short of the CDR3 end; the germline J gene provides the rest. Sequenced: peripheral blood mononuclear cells. The sequence came from a human donor with common variable immunodeficiency. This chain joins TRBV5-1 to TRBJ1-4, with TRBD1 matching 8 junction bases. Partial CDR3 DNA: TGCGCCAGCAGCGCCCGCAGGTTGACAGGGGCGAACGAAAAA. This sequence encodes CASSARRLTGANEK. The entire CDR3 reads CASSARRLTGANEKLFF.